The entry below describes one T cell receptor beta chain. The source of the sample is a study of blood T cells in healthy people across ages. A second PCR, run for roughly 7 to 12 cycles, used a sample-barcoded 5' primer plus a J-beta primer mix. TCRdb re-called the 5' RACE reads with MiXCR, one entry per CDR3 protein. The sample lists around 1.1 million distinct CDR3 sequences, more than 30% occurring once. The sample taken for sequencing was blood. The clonotype was recovered from a young man in good health.

The CDR3 bases are TGTGCCAGCAGTGAGACGGGACTCGGGTATAGCTACACCTTC. It is translated as CASSETGLGYSYTF. V gene TRBV25-1 combines with J gene TRBJ1-2; D is possibly TRBD1 (5 bases). CDR1 is MGHDK, CDR2 SYGVNS, per germline. Trimming removed 3 bases at V and 9 bases at J, with 17 bases between. The CDR3 is 14 amino acids.